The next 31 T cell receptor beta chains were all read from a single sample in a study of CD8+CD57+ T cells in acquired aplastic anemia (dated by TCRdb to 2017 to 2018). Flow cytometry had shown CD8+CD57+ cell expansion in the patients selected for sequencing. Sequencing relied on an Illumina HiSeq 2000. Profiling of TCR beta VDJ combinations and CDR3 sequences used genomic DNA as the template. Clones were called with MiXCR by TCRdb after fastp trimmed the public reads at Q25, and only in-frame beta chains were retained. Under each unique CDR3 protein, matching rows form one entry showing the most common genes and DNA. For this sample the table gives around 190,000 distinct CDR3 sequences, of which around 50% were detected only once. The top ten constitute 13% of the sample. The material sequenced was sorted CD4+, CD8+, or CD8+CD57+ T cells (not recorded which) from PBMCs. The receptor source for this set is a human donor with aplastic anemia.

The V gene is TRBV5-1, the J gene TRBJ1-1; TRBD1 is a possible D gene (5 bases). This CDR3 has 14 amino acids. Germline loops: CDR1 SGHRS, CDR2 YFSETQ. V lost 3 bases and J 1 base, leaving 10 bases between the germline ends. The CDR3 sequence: CASSSQTANTEAFF. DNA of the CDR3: TGCGCCAGCAGCTCACAGACAGCGAACACTGAAGCTTTCTTT.

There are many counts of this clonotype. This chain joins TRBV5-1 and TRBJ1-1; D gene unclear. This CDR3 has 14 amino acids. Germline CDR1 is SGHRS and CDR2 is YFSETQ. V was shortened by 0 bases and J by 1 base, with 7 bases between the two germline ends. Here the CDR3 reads CASSLGAGNTEAFF. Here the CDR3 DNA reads TGCGCCAGCAGCTTGGGGGCAGGGAACACTGAAGCTTTCTTT.

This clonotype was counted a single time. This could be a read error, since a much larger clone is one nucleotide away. In nucleotides, the CDR3 is TGTGCCTGCAGTGCCCTGGGACAGGCCGGAAATACGCAGTATTTT. It yields the protein CACSALGQAGNTQYF. This chain uses TRBV2 with TRBJ2-3; 8 nucleotides match TRBD1. Germline CDR1 reads SNHLY; CDR2 reads FYNNEI. This CDR3 spans 15 amino acids.

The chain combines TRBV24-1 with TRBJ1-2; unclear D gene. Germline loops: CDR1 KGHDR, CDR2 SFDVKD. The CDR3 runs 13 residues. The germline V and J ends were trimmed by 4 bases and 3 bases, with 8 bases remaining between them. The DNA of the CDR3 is TGTGCCACCAGTGAATCAGATTACTATGGCTACACCTTC. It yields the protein CATSESDYYGYTF.

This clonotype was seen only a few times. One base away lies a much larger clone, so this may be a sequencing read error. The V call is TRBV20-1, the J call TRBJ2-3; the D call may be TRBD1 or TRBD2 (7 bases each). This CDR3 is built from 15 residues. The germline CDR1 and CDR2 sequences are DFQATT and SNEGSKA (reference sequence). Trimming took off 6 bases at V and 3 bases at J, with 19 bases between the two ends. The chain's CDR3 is CSAQGRGGRTDTQYF. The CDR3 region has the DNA TGCAGTGCCCAAGGCAGGGGGGGGAGGACAGATACGCAGTATTTT.

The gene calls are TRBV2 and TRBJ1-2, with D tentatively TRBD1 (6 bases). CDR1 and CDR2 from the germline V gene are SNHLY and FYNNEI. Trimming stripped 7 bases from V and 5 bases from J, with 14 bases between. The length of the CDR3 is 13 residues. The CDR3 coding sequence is TGTGCCAGCAATGGACAGCGCTGTTATGGCTACACCTTC. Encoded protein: CASNGQRCYGYTF.

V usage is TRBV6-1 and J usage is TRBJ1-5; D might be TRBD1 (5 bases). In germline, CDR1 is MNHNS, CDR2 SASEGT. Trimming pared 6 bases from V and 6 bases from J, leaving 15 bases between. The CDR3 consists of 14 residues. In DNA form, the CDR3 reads TGTGCCAGCAGCCCGACAGCTATCGGTCAGCCCCAGCATTTT. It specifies CASSPTAIGQPQHF.

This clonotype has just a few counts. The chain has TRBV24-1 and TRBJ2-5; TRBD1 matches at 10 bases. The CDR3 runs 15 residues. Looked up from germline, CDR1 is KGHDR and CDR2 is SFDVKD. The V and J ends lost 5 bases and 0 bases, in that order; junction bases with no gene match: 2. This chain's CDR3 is CATSGGTGDQETQYF. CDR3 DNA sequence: TGTGCCACCAGTGGCGGGACAGGGGACCAAGAGACCCAGTACTTC.

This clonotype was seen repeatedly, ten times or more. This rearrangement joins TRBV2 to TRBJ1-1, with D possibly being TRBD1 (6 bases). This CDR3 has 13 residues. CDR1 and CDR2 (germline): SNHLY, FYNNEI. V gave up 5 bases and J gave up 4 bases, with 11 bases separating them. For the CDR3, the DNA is TGTGCCAGCAGTCTACAGGGCGCCACTGAAGCTTTCTTT. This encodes CASSLQGATEAFF. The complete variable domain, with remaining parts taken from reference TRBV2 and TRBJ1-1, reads EPEVTQTPSHQVTQMGQEVILRCVPISNHLYFYWYRQILGQKVEFLVSFYNNEISEKSEIFDDQFSVERPDGSNFTLKIRSTKLEDSAMYFCASSLQGATEAFFGQGTRLTVV.

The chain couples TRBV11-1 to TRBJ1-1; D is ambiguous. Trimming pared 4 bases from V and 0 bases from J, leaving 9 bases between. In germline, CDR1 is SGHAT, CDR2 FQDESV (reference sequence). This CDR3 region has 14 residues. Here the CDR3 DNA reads TGTGCCAGCAGCTCGGAAAGCCTGAACACTGAAGCTTTCTTT. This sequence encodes CASSSESLNTEAFF. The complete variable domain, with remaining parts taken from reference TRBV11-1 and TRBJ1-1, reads EAEVAQSPRYKITEKSQAVAFWCDPISGHATLYWYRQILGQGPELLVQFQDESVVDDSQLPKDRFSAERLKGVDSTLKIQPAELGDSAMYLCASSSESLNTEAFFGQGTRLTVV.

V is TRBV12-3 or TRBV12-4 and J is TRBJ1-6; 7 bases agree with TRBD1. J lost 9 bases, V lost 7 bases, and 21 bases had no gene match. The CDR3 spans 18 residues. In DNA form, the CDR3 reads TGTGCCAGCATATTCCAGTCCCGGACAGGATGGTTGGGTTCACCCCTCCACTTT. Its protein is CASIFQSRTGWLGSPLHF.

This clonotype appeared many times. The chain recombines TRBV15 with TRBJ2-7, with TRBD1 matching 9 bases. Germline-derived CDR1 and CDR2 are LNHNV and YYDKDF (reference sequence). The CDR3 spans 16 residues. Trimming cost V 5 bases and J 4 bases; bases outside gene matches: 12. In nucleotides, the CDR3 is TGTGCCACCAGCGTCCGGTCCGGGACAGGGATTTACGAGCAGTACTTC. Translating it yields CATSVRSGTGIYEQYF.

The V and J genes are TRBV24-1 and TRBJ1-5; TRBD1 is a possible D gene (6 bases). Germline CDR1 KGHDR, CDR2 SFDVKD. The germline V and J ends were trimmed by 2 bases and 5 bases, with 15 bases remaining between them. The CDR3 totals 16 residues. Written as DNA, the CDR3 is TGTGCCACCAGTGATTCTTCTCAGGGGAATTATCAGCCCCAGCATTTT. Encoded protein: CATSDSSQGNYQPQHF.

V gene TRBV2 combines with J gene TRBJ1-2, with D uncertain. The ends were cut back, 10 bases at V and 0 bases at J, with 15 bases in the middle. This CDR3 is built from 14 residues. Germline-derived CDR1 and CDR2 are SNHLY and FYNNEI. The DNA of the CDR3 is TGTGCCATGCTCGTGGAGGGAGCTAACTATGGCTACACCTTC. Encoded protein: CAMLVEGANYGYTF.

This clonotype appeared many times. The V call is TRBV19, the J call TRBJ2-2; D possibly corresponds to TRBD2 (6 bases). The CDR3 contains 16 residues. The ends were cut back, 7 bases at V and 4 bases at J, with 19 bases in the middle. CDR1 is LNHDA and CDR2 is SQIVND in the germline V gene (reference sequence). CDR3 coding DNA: TGTGCCAGTACCACTCCCGGGGGTGGCAGCACCGGGGAGCTGTTTTTT. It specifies CASTTPGGGSTGELFF.

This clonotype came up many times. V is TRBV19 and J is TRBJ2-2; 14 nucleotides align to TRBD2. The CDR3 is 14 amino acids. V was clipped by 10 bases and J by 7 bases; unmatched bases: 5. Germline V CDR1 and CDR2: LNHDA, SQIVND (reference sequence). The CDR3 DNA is TGTGCCACCCGACTAGCGGGGGGGAGCGGGGAGCTGTTTTTT. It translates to CATRLAGGSGELFF.

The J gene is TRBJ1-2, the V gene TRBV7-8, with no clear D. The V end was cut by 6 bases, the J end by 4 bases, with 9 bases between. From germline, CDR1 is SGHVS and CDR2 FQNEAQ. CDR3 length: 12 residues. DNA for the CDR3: TGTGCCAGCAGTGCCTCCGTCTATGGCTACACCTTC. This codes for CASSASVYGYTF.

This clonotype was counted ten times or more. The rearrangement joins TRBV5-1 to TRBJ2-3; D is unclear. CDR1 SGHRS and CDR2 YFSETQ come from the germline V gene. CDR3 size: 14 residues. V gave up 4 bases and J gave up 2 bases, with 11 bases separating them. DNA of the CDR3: TGCGCCAGCAGCGGGCCCGGGCACACAGATACGCAGTATTTT. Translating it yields CASSGPGHTDTQYF. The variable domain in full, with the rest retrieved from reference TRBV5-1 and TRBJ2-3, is KAGVTQTPRYLIKTRGQQVTLSCSPISGHRSVSWYQQTPGQGLQFLFEYFSETQRNKGNFPGRFSGRQFSNSRSEMNVSTLELGDSALYLCASSGPGHTDTQYFGPGTRLTVL.

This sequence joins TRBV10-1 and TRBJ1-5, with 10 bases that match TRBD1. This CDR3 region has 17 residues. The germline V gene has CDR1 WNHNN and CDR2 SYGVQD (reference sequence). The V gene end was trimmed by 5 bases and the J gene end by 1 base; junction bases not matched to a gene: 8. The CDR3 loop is CASSSRDRGRSNQPQHF. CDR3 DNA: TGCGCCAGCAGTTCCCGGGACAGGGGAAGAAGCAATCAGCCCCAGCATTTT.

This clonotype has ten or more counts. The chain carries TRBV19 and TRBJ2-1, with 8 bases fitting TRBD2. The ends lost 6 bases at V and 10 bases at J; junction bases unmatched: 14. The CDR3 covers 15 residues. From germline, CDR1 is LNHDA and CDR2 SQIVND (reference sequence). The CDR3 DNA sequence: TGTGCCAGTAGACCTAATTTCGGGGGGGCCAGAGAGCAGTTCTTC. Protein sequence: CASRPNFGGAREQFF.

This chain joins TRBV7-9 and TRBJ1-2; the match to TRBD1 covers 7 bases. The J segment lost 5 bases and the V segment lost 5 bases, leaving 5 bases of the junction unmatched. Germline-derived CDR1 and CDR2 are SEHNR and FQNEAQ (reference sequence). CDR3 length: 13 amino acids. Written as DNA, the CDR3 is TGTGCCAGCAGCGTGGGACAGCTTTATGGCTACACCTTC. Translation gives CASSVGQLYGYTF.

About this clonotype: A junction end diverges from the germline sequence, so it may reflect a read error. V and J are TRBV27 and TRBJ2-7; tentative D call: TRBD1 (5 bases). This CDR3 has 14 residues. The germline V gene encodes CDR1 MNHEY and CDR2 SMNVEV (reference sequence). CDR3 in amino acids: CASSLSGQAYEKYF. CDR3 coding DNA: TGTGCCAGCAGTTTATCGGGGCAAGCCTACGAGAAGTACTTC.

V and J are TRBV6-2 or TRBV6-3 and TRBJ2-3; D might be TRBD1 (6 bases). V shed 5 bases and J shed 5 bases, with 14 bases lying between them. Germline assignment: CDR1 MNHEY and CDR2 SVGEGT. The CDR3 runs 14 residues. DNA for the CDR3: TGTGCCAGCAGTCGCAACACAGGGCAAGATACGCAGTATTTT. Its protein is CASSRNTGQDTQYF.

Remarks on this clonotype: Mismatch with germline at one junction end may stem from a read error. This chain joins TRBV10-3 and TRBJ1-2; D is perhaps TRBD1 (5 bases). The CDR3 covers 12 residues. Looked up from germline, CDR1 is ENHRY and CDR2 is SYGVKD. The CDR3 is CAIKPGSYGYTF. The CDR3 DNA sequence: TGTGCCATCAAGCCAGGGAGCTATGGTTACACCTTC.

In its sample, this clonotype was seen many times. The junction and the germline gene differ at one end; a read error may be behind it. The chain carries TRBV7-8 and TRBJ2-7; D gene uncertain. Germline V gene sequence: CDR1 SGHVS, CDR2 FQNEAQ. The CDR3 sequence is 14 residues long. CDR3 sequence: CASSLELGRYERYF. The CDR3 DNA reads TGTGCCAGCAGCTTAGAGTTAGGGCGCTACGAGCGGTACTTC.

CDR3 nucleotides: TGTGCCAGTAGCCCCGTCGTGAGCGTCAATGAGCAGTTCTTC. This encodes CASSPVVSVNEQFF. The rearrangement joins TRBV19 to TRBJ2-1; no definite D call. CDR3 length: 14 amino acids. V was cut by 6 bases and J by 6 bases, with 15 bases left in between. Per the germline V gene, CDR1 is LNHDA and CDR2 is SQIVND (reference sequence).

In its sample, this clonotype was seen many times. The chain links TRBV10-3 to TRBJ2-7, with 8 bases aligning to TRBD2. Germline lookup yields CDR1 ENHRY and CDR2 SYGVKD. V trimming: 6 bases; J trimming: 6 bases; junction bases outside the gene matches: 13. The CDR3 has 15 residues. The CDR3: CAIRKTSAASSEQYF. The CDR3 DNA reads TGTGCCATCAGAAAGACTAGCGCGGCCTCTTCCGAGCAGTACTTC.

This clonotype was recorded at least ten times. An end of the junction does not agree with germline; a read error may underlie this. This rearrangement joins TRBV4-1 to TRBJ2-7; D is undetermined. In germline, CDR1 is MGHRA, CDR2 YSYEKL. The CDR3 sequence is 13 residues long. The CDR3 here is CASSQGIETTHFF. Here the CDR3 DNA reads TGCGCCAGCAGCCAAGGGATCGAGACAACGCACTTTTTC.

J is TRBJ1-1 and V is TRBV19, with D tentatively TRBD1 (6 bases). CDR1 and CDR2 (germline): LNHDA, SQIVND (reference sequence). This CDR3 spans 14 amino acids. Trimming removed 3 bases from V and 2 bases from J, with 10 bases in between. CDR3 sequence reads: CASSMGAGNTEAFF. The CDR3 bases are TGTGCCAGTAGTATGGGGGCAGGAAACACTGAAGCTTTCTTT.

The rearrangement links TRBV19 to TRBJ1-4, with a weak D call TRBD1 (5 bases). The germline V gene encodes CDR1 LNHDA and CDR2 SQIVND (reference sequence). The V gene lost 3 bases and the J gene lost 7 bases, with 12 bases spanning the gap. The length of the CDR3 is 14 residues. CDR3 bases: TGTGCCAGTAGTATCACAGGAACGACTGAAAAACTGTTTTTT. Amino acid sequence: CASSITGTTEKLFF.

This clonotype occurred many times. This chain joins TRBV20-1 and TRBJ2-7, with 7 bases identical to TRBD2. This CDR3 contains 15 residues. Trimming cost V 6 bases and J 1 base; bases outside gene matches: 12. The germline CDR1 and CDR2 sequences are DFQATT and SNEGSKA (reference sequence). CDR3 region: CSALDPASGSYEQYF. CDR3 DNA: TGCAGTGCCTTGGATCCGGCTAGCGGTTCCTACGAGCAGTACTTC.